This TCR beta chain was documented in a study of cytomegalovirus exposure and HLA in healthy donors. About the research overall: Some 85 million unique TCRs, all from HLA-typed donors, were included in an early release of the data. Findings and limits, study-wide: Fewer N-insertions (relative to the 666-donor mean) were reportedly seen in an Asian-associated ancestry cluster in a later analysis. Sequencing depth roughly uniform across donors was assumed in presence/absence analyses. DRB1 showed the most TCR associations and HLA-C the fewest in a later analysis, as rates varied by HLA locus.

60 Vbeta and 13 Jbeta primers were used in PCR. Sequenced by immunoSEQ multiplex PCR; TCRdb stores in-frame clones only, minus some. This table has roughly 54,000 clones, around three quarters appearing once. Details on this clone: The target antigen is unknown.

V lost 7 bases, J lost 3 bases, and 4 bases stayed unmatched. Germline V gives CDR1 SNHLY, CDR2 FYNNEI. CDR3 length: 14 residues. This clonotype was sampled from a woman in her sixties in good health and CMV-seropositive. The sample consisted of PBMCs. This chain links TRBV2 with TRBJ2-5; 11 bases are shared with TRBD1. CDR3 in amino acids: CASTRTGGEETQYF. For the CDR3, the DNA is TGTGCCAGCACCAGGACAGGGGGCGAAGAGACCCAGTACTTC.